In its sample, the clone carrying this T cell receptor (beta chain) was seen a few times. Its cognate antigen is unknown. With about 470 ng total RNA as template and a constant-region primer, TCR beta cDNA was made. Investigators got TCR beta libraries out of three nested multiplex PCR rounds, done with slightly modified ARM-PCR. TRBV1-TRBV30 forward primers and a C-beta reverse primer were used in the first two PCR rounds, which each ran for ten to eleven cycles. TCRdb itself ran the multiplex PCR reads through MiXCR, one entry per CDR3 protein. There are about 180,000 distinct CDR3 sequences in the sample; about 60% occur only once, and 72% lies in the top ten. These data come from a study of tumor-infiltrating lymphocytes in primary liver carcinoma. Unsorted whole blood supplied the RNA, and germline DNA was extracted too. Chronic HBV infection was present in the patients, who were treatment-naive.

Study conclusions and caveats: Lesser overlap characterized tumor-adjacent and tumor-blood pairs relative to tumor region pairs. Tumor top-250-clone fraction significantly exceeded that of blood (p = 0.039). Unsorted bulk processing meant the study did not compare CD4+ and CD8+ repertoires.

The germline gives CDR1 SGHDT, CDR2 YYEEEE. The CDR3 covers 19 residues. Trimming shortened V by 2 bases and J by 0 bases, and 18 bases separated the two germline ends. The sequencing input was peripheral blood. The receptor was isolated from a middle-aged man with primary liver carcinoma and hepatitis B virus infection. This chain uses TRBV5-6 with TRBJ2-6; TRBD1 might be the D (6 bases). CDR3 loop: CASSFSLGGRYSGANVLTF. The CDR3 coding sequence is TGTGCCAGCAGCTTTTCCCTTGGGGGCCGGTACTCTGGGGCCAACGTCCTGACTTTC.